The 21 T cell receptor beta chains below all came from one sample that was sequenced in a study of CD8 T cells in Susac syndrome. With random hexamers, reverse transcription was performed on about 0.45 to 1 ug of RNA. TCRdb re-called the immunoSEQ multiplex PCR reads with MiXCR, one entry per CDR3 protein. The profile shows 200,000 to 250,000 distinct CDR3 sequences, 85% to 95% of them singletons. Sequenced: CD4+ T cells from PBMCs. The receptors here all came from a human donor with Susac syndrome.

The chain joins TRBV21-1 to TRBJ1-6; no DNA check was done on the table's D call, TRBD1. TRBV21-1 is a pseudogene locus. The CDR3 spans 17 residues. The CDR3 here is CASEGKGGRSYNSPLHF. CDR3 coding DNA: TGTGCCAGCGAGGGGAAAGGGGGCAGGTCCTATAATTCACCCCTCCACTTT.

This chain joins TRBV7-9 and TRBJ2-6; 10 bases map to TRBD1. The CDR3 has 17 amino acids. Germline-derived CDR1 and CDR2 are SEHNR and FQNEAQ (reference sequence). V trimming: 5 bases; J trimming: 4 bases; junction bases outside the gene matches: 8. The CDR3 sequence is CASSPWTGGSGANVLTF. CDR3 sequence (DNA): TGTGCCAGCAGCCCGTGGACAGGGGGATCGGGGGCCAACGTCCTGACTTTC.

V is TRBV19 and J is TRBJ2-7; D possibly corresponds to TRBD1 (7 bases). Trimming left V 6 bases short and J 7 bases short, with 16 bases between. Germline loops: CDR1 LNHDA, CDR2 SQIVND (reference sequence). CDR3 length equals 13 residues. The CDR3 DNA is TGTGCCAGTAGAGAAACAGGGGCGGGAGAGCAGTACTTC. It yields the protein CASRETGAGEQYF.

This clonotype was detected only once. The chain recombines TRBV20-1 with TRBJ1-5; no clear D gene. The V and J ends lost 5 bases and 1 base respectively, with 6 bases between them. This CDR3 has 12 amino acids. The germline CDR1 and CDR2 sequences are DFQATT and SNEGSKA (reference sequence). The CDR3 region has the DNA TGCAGTGCTTCCTACAGCAATCAGCCCCAGCATTTT. It translates to CSASYSNQPQHF.

The V call is TRBV11-2, the J call TRBJ2-5; D is unresolved. Per germline, CDR1 SGHAT and CDR2 FQNNGV. The CDR3 has 14 residues. The V end was cut by 2 bases, the J end by 5 bases, with 12 bases between. The CDR3 here is CASSLSVSVETQYF. For the CDR3, the DNA is TGTGCCAGCAGCTTATCGGTTTCGGTGGAGACCCAGTACTTC. Supplemented by reference TRBV11-2 and TRBJ2-5, the full variable domain reads EAGVAQSPRYKIIEKRQSVAFWCNPISGHATLYWYQQILGQGPKLLIQFQNNGVVDDSQLPKDRFSAERLKGVDSTLKIQPAKLEDSAVYLCASSLSVSVETQYFGPGTRLLVL.

This rearrangement joins TRBV5-4 to TRBJ2-1; unclear D gene. The CDR3 is made up of 19 amino acids. CDR1 and CDR2 (germline): SGHNT, YYREEE (reference sequence). The V gene lost 3 bases and the J gene lost 0 bases, with 22 bases spanning the gap. Here the CDR3 reads CASSYERRGPESSYNEQFF. DNA of the CDR3: TGTGCCAGCAGCTATGAGAGGAGAGGCCCCGAGAGCTCCTACAATGAGCAGTTCTTC.

The chain is built from TRBV29-1 and TRBJ2-7, with 11 bases fitting TRBD1. Germline V gene data show CDR1 as SQVTM and CDR2 as ANQGSEA. V trimming: 7 bases; J trimming: 2 bases; junction bases outside the gene matches: 4. The CDR3 covers 13 residues. The CDR3 bases are TGCAGCGGCGGGACAGGGGGGACCTACGAGCAGTACTTC. Encoded protein: CSGGTGGTYEQYF.

The rearrangement uses TRBV9 and TRBJ1-2; the D is unclear. Trimming took off 4 bases at V and 8 bases at J, with 21 bases between the two ends. The length of the CDR3 is 15 residues. Germline V lookup: CDR1 SGDLS, CDR2 YYNGEE. The DNA for the CDR3 is TGTGCCAGCAGCTCAAACCCCGGGCCCACGGAGGGCTACACCTTC. It codes for CASSSNPGPTEGYTF.

V and J are TRBV18 and TRBJ2-3; a weak D match, TRBD1 (6 bases). The CDR3 is made up of 13 amino acids. Germline CDR1 and CDR2: KGHSH and LQKENI. Trimming stripped 11 bases from V and 0 bases from J, with 12 bases between. CDR3 protein: CALDRTSTDTQYF. CDR3 in DNA: TGTGCCTTGGACAGAACAAGCACAGATACGCAGTATTTT.

CDR3 sequence: CASSQTWGARGNTIYF. Written as DNA, the CDR3 is TGTGCCAGCAGCCAAACGTGGGGGGCGCGTGGAAACACCATATATTTT. V is TRBV7-2 and J is TRBJ1-3; possible D gene TRBD1, 6 bases. This CDR3 is 16 amino acids long. Germline V CDR1 and CDR2: SGHTA, FQGNSA. The germline V and J ends were trimmed by 5 bases and 3 bases, with 17 bases remaining between them.

The chain combines TRBV20-1 with TRBJ1-1; TRBD1 agrees at 7 bases. After removal of 5 bases from V and 1 base from J, the junction contained 4 bases not matched to a gene. Per the germline V gene, CDR1 is DFQATT and CDR2 is SNEGSKA (reference sequence). The CDR3 has 13 amino acids. The CDR3 DNA reads TGCAGTGCTCCTGGACAGGCGAACACTGAAGCTTTCTTT. This encodes CSAPGQANTEAFF.

V and J are TRBV7-2 and TRBJ1-1; D not resolved. This CDR3 region has 14 residues. V was shortened by 3 bases and J by 1 base, with 9 bases between the two germline ends. Germline loops: CDR1 SGHTA, CDR2 FQGNSA. Here the CDR3 DNA reads TGTGCCAGCAGCTTTTCTGGCCCGAACACTGAAGCTTTCTTT. It encodes CASSFSGPNTEAFF.

J is TRBJ2-1 and V is TRBV6-1, with 11 bases aligning to TRBD2. Germline V CDR1 and CDR2: MNHNS, SASEGT. Unmatched junction bases numbered 10, after V lost 5 bases and J lost 4 bases. CDR3 length: 17 residues. CDR3 sequence (DNA): TGTGCCAGCAGTAAAAGCCCTGGGACTAGCGGATACAATGAGCAGTTCTTC. Amino acid sequence: CASSKSPGTSGYNEQFF.

As DNA, the CDR3 is TGCAGTGCTGTCGAGAGCAATCAGCCCCAGCATTTT. As protein: CSAVESNQPQHF. The rearrangement links TRBV20-1 to TRBJ1-5; D remains unclear. CDR3 length equals 12 residues. Trimming pared 5 bases from V and 1 base from J, leaving 6 bases between. The germline V gene has CDR1 DFQATT and CDR2 SNEGSKA (reference sequence).

This clonotype was counted a single time. The chain couples TRBV6-6 to TRBJ1-2; D not resolved. Germline V CDR1 and CDR2: MNHNY, SVGAGI (reference sequence). Trimming cost V 0 bases and J 4 bases, with 9 bases left between them. The CDR3 is made up of 14 amino acids. CDR3: CASSYSSSIYGYTF. Here the CDR3 DNA reads TGTGCCAGCAGTTACTCGTCGTCTATCTATGGCTACACCTTC.

This clonotype was recorded once. The genes are TRBV3-1 and TRBJ2-6, with D possibly being TRBD1 (6 bases). V lost 7 bases and J 2 bases, leaving 12 bases between the germline ends. Germline V gives CDR1 LGHDT, CDR2 YNNKEL (reference sequence). The length of the CDR3 is 15 residues. CDR3 protein: CASTADRTGANVLTF. The CDR3, as DNA: TGTGCCAGCACCGCAGACAGGACTGGGGCCAACGTCCTGACTTTC.

The rearrangement joins TRBV20-1 to TRBJ2-5; 12 bases are a match to TRBD2. Germline V CDR1 and CDR2: DFQATT, SNEGSKA (reference sequence). V was clipped by 3 bases and J by 5 bases; unmatched bases: 7. CDR3 size: 15 residues. The CDR3 loop is CSASPASGGAETQYF. CDR3 DNA sequence: TGCAGTGCTAGCCCTGCTAGCGGGGGGGCTGAGACCCAGTACTTC.

The gene calls are TRBV6-2 or TRBV6-3 and TRBJ1-5; 9 nucleotides agree with TRBD1. This CDR3 region has 14 residues. V shed 6 bases and J 5 bases; nucleotides not matched to a gene: 5. Germline assignment: CDR1 MNHEY and CDR2 SVGEGT. CDR3 region: CASSRTGVYQPQHF. CDR3 DNA sequence: TGTGCCAGCAGCCGGACAGGGGTCTATCAGCCCCAGCATTTT.

The chain couples TRBV5-8 to TRBJ2-2; 11 positions agree with TRBD1. The J segment lost 3 bases and the V segment lost 4 bases, leaving 5 bases of the junction unmatched. CDR3 length equals 16 residues. Germline-derived CDR1 and CDR2 are SGHTS and YDEGEE. CDR3 sequence: CASSPRTGGDTGELFF. Here the CDR3 DNA reads TGTGCCAGCAGCCCTAGGACAGGGGGCGACACCGGGGAGCTGTTTTTT.

The chain has TRBV30 and TRBJ2-3; the D is unclear. V lost 3 bases and J lost 4, with 14 bases in between. The germline V gene encodes CDR1 GTSNPN and CDR2 SVGIG (reference sequence). This CDR3 is built from 14 residues. The CDR3 reads CAWRTGSPPDTQYF. The CDR3 bases are TGTGCCTGGAGAACGGGCAGCCCCCCAGATACGCAGTATTTT.

The chain couples TRBV30 to TRBJ1-2; D possibly corresponds to TRBD1 (5 bases). Germline V CDR1 and CDR2: GTSNPN, SVGIG (reference sequence). The CDR3 runs 13 residues. V lost 5 bases to trimming and J lost 4 bases, with 14 bases between them. This chain's CDR3 is CAWGGEKRYGYTF. For the CDR3, the DNA is TGTGCCTGGGGGGGGGAAAAACGCTATGGCTACACCTTC.